One sample yielded the 21 T cell receptor beta chains listed below, sequenced in a study of shared clonotypes between healthy human individuals. The table came from immunoSEQ multiplex PCR; TCRdb's copy has only in-frame clones and leaves some out. The table records 1,400,000 or so clones, around 98.5% of them present only once. Sample: naive CD4+ T cells sorted from blood. Subset in this sample: CD45RA+ positively selected. The receptors originated from a man aged 25 to 40 in good health.

The chain joins TRBV11-2 to TRBJ1-3, with D unresolved. The CDR3 spans 14 residues. V lost 4 bases and J 8 bases, leaving 15 bases between the germline ends. In germline, CDR1 is SGHAT, CDR2 FQNNGV. The CDR3 sequence is CASSWALRVDTIYF. The CDR3 coding sequence is TGTGCCAGCAGCTGGGCTCTGAGAGTTGACACCATATATTTT.

This chain links TRBV9 with TRBJ2-1; 10 bases match TRBD2. The CDR3 loop spans 16 amino acids. J lost 0 bases, V lost 3 bases, and 3 bases had no gene match. The germline CDR1 and CDR2 sequences are SGDLS and YYNGEE. The CDR3 sequence: CASSGTSGGSYNEQFF. The CDR3 DNA reads TGTGCCAGCAGCGGGACTAGCGGAGGCTCCTACAATGAGCAGTTCTTC.

The genes are TRBV14 and TRBJ2-5; D call uncertain. V lost 6 bases, J lost 4 bases, and 18 bases lay in between. This CDR3 spans 15 amino acids. Germline CDR1 and CDR2: SGHDN and FVKESK. CDR3 coding DNA: TGTGCCAGCAGTCAAAGACTGCCCGATCGAGAGACCCAGTACTTC. It yields the protein CASSQRLPDRETQYF.

The chain carries TRBV6-4 and TRBJ2-6; D gene unclear. The length of the CDR3 is 14 residues. Germline assignment: CDR1 MRHNA and CDR2 SNTAGT. Trimming removed 4 bases from V and 0 bases from J, with 4 bases in between. The CDR3 here is CASSADSGANVLTF. DNA for the CDR3: TGTGCCAGCAGTGCGGACTCTGGGGCCAACGTCCTGACTTTC.

The chain couples TRBV2 to TRBJ1-2; 8 bases agree with TRBD1. V lost 4 bases and J lost 4; bases outside the gene matches: 5. There are 14 residues in the CDR3. Germline CDR1 reads SNHLY; CDR2 reads FYNNEI. The CDR3 bases are TGTGCCAGCAGTGCGAACGGACAGGGCTATGGCTACACCTTC. Translated, it gives CASSANGQGYGYTF. Full variable domain (remainder filled in from reference TRBV2 and TRBJ1-2): EPEVTQTPSHQVTQMGQEVILRCVPISNHLYFYWYRQILGQKVEFLVSFYNNEISEKSEIFDDQFSVERPDGSNFTLKIRSTKLEDSAMYFCASSANGQGYGYTFGSGTRLTVV.

The chain couples TRBV5-1 to TRBJ2-5, with 7 nucleotides matching TRBD2. The junction had 8 bases not matched to a gene; V was cut back by 6 bases and J by 0 bases. The CDR3 consists of 15 residues. The germline V gene encodes CDR1 SGHRS and CDR2 YFSETQ. The CDR3: CASKKGGTNQETQYF. CDR3 bases: TGCGCCAGCAAAAAAGGCGGGACTAACCAAGAGACCCAGTACTTC.

The V gene is TRBV9, the J gene TRBJ2-2, with D possibly TRBD1 on 6 matching bases. The germline V gene encodes CDR1 SGDLS and CDR2 YYNGEE. The V and J ends lost 1 base and 2 bases respectively, with 15 bases between them. This CDR3 region has 17 residues. The CDR3 nucleotides are TGTGCCAGCAGCGTAACGCAGGGGATATCCAACACCGGGGAGCTGTTTTTT. Amino acids: CASSVTQGISNTGELFF.

The gene calls are TRBV2 and TRBJ2-3, with D hard to call. The CDR3 consists of 15 residues. Germline V lookup: CDR1 SNHLY, CDR2 FYNNEI. V dropped 11 bases and J dropped 4 bases, with 22 bases sitting between them. The CDR3: CAGRNSRLAADTQYF. The CDR3 coding sequence is TGTGCCGGACGCAACTCCAGACTGGCGGCAGATACGCAGTATTTT. Variable domain in full (rest from reference TRBV2 and TRBJ2-3): EPEVTQTPSHQVTQMGQEVILRCVPISNHLYFYWYRQILGQKVEFLVSFYNNEISEKSEIFDDQFSVERPDGSNFTLKIRSTKLEDSAMYFCAGRNSRLAADTQYFGPGTRLTVL.

The genes are TRBV18 and TRBJ2-5, with D perhaps given as TRBD1 or TRBD2 (5 bases each). Trimming took 3 bases from V and 2 from J, leaving 13 bases between them. Per germline, CDR1 KGHSH and CDR2 LQKENI. The CDR3 loop spans 15 amino acids. Here the CDR3 reads CASSPLRGVQETQYF. CDR3 sequence (DNA): TGTGCCAGCTCACCCCTGAGAGGGGTTCAAGAGACCCAGTACTTC.

Regarding this clone: Within the sample, other DNA sequences also encode this same CDR3. The rearrangement uses TRBV10-2 and TRBJ2-1, with D hard to call. In germline, CDR1 is WSHSY, CDR2 SAAADI. This CDR3 is built from 14 residues. V was clipped by 2 bases and J by 1 base, with 6 bases between them. The CDR3 DNA reads TGCGCCAGCAGTGAGAGTTTTTCCTACAATGAGCAGTTCTTC. This translates into CASSESFSYNEQFF.

The gene calls are TRBV9 and TRBJ2-7, with TRBD2 identical over 8 bases. Germline CDR1 is SGDLS and CDR2 is YYNGEE. CDR3 length: 16 residues. J gave up 2 bases and V 2 bases, and 9 bases lay outside the gene matches. The CDR3 loop reads CASSVDTSGKTYEQYF. CDR3 nucleotide sequence: TGTGCCAGCAGCGTGGATACTAGCGGTAAAACCTACGAGCAGTACTTC.

This sequence joins TRBV29-1 and TRBJ1-3; D gene unclear. Germline V CDR1 and CDR2: SQVTM, ANQGSEA. This CDR3 has 15 residues. The V gene lost 3 bases and the J gene lost 3 bases, with 15 bases spanning the gap. The CDR3 sequence is CSVDDGESLGNTIYF. The CDR3 DNA is TGCAGCGTTGATGATGGGGAAAGTCTTGGAAACACCATATATTTT.

The chain has TRBV2 and TRBJ2-7; TRBD2 aligns across 10 bases. The V gene end was trimmed by 3 bases and the J gene end by 7 bases; junction bases not matched to a gene: 9. CDR1 and CDR2 from the germline V gene are SNHLY and FYNNEI. The CDR3 contains 15 residues. This CDR3 reads CASSDNLAGVGEQYF. The CDR3 region has the DNA TGTGCCAGCAGTGATAACCTAGCGGGAGTTGGAGAGCAGTACTTC.

The CDR3 bases are TGTGCCAGCTCACTTTTGACCCTCCGGGACAGGGTTTGGGCCCCCGAGACCCAGTACTTC. Translation gives CASSLLTLRDRVWAPETQYF. This chain connects TRBV18 to TRBJ2-5; 9 bases align to TRBD1. CDR1 KGHSH and CDR2 LQKENI come from the germline V gene. Unmatched junction bases numbered 23, after V lost 4 bases and J lost 5 bases. The CDR3 contains 20 residues.

With regard to this clone: This sample also contains other DNA sequences that code for the same CDR3. The chain recombines TRBV5-4 with TRBJ2-1; 8 bases match TRBD2. V lost 4 bases to trimming and J lost 6 bases; unmatched junction nucleotides: 3. There are 13 residues in the CDR3. Germline V CDR1 and CDR2: SGHNT, YYREEE (reference sequence). The CDR3 DNA is TGTGCCAGCAGCCCGGGACTAGGCAATGAGCAGTTCTTC. Translation: CASSPGLGNEQFF.

This chain joins TRBV15 and TRBJ2-7; the D gene is possibly TRBD2 (5 bases). CDR1 is LNHNV, CDR2 YYDKDF, per germline (reference sequence). The CDR3 contains 16 residues. Trimming shortened V by 3 bases and J by 0 bases, and 15 bases separated the two germline ends. CDR3 region: CATSSVIWGASYEQYF. CDR3 sequence (DNA): TGTGCCACCAGCAGTGTAATTTGGGGAGCCTCCTACGAGCAGTACTTC.

CDR3 sequence reads: CASSRAPYGYTF. In nucleotides, the CDR3 is TGTGCCAGCAGCCGAGCTCCCTATGGCTACACCTTC. The chain recombines TRBV5-6 with TRBJ1-2; D unresolved. Germline assignment: CDR1 SGHDT and CDR2 YYEEEE. V was cut by 4 bases and J by 4 bases, with 8 bases left in between. The CDR3 runs to 12 residues.

The chain combines TRBV6-5 with TRBJ2-7; 9 positions agree with TRBD1. V dropped 4 bases and J dropped 1; count of bases not matched to a gene: 8. The germline V gene encodes CDR1 MNHEY and CDR2 SVGAGI. The CDR3 covers 16 residues. The CDR3 bases are TGTGCCAGCAGTTCGACCTCCGGGACAGGGTCCTACGAGCAGTACTTC. Translation: CASSSTSGTGSYEQYF.

Remarks on this clone: In the same sample, other DNA sequences code for this CDR3. The chain has TRBV5-6 and TRBJ2-7; a possible D gene is TRBD2 (6 bases). This CDR3 is 14 amino acids long. V shed 3 bases and J shed 2 bases, with 12 bases lying between them. CDR1 SGHDT and CDR2 YYEEEE come from the germline V gene. The CDR3 DNA is TGTGCCAGCAGCTCCAGACGGGGGACCTACGAGCAGTACTTC. It encodes CASSSRRGTYEQYF.

CDR3 in DNA: TGTGCCAGCAGCCCTAAACCCTCTAGGCTAGCGGGAGTCACAGATACGCAGTATTTT. Protein: CASSPKPSRLAGVTDTQYF. The V call is TRBV7-3, the J call TRBJ2-3; TRBD2 matches at 10 bases. Germline CDR1 SGHTA, CDR2 FQGTGA. The trim removed 5 bases at V and 2 bases at J, leaving 16 bases unmatched. The CDR3 runs 19 residues.

The rearrangement uses TRBV25-1 and TRBJ2-1, with 13 bases identical to TRBD2. CDR1 and CDR2 (germline): MGHDK, SYGVNS. This CDR3 contains 16 residues. J gave up 2 bases and V 4 bases, and 2 bases lay outside the gene matches. The CDR3 loop reads CASSGGTSGAYNEQFF. CDR3 in DNA: TGTGCCAGCAGTGGGGGGACTAGCGGGGCCTACAATGAGCAGTTCTTC. Complete variable domain (other parts from reference TRBV25-1 and TRBJ2-1): EADIYQTPRYLVIGTGKKITLECSQTMGHDKMYWYQQDPGMELHLIHYSYGVNSTEKGDLSSESTVSRIRTEHFPLTLESARPSHTSQYLCASSGGTSGAYNEQFFGPGTRLTVL.